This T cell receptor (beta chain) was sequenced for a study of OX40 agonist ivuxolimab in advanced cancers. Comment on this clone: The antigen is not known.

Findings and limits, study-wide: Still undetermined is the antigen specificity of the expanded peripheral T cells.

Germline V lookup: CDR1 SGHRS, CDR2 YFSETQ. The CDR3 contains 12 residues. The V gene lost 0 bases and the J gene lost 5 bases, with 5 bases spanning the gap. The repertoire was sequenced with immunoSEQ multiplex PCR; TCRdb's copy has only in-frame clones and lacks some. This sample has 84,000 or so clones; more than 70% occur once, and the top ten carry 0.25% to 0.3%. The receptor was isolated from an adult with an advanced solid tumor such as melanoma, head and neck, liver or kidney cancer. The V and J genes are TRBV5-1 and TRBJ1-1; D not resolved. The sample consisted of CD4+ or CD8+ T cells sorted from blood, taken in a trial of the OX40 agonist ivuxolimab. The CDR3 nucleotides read TGCGCCAGCAGCTTGGAAGGGACTGAAGCTTTCTTT. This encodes CASSLEGTEAFF.